These 17 T cell receptor beta chains were sequenced from one sample in a study of shared T cell receptors in the human thymus. The data were produced by immunoSEQ multiplex PCR, yet TCRdb's version contains in-frame clones alone and is incomplete. This table holds more than 550,000 clones, approximately 83% found once. A further study also used this sample, focusing on human thymus T cells.

Sequenced sample: thymocytes. These receptors all come from a girl less than two years old with a congenital heart defect.

This chain joins TRBV6-6 and TRBJ1-1; weak D call: TRBD1 (6 bases). CDR1 and CDR2 (germline): MNHNY, SVGAGI (reference sequence). CDR3 size: 14 residues. Trimming took off 5 bases at V and 1 base at J, with 11 bases between the two ends. The DNA of the CDR3 is TGTGCCAGCAGTCCACAGGGTAGGAACACTGAAGCTTTCTTT. Translated, it gives CASSPQGRNTEAFF.

The V gene is TRBV6-1, the J gene TRBJ2-3; D is uncertain. CDR1 and CDR2 (germline): MNHNS, SASEGT. Trimming cost V 3 bases and J 2 bases, with 21 bases left between them. The CDR3 runs 18 residues. CDR3 amino acids: CASSDEKPSTLATDTQYF. The CDR3 region has the DNA TGTGCCAGCAGTGATGAAAAACCTAGTACCTTAGCCACAGATACGCAGTATTTT.

This clone was recorded a few times. The genes are TRBV19 and TRBJ1-2; 11 nucleotides line up with TRBD1. The germline gives CDR1 LNHDA, CDR2 SQIVND (reference sequence). The CDR3 contains 17 residues. With 6 bases clipped from V and 4 bases from J, the junction kept 13 bases outside the gene matches. CDR3 DNA sequence: TGTGCCAGTAGCCCCTCCCGGGACAGGGGGGCGGGCTATGGCTACACCTTC. This translates into CASSPSRDRGAGYGYTF.

The rearrangement links TRBV29-1 to TRBJ2-1, with TRBD1 as a possible D gene (6 bases). The germline V gene has CDR1 SQVTM and CDR2 ANQGSEA. V was clipped by 3 bases and J by 1 base, with 7 bases between them. The CDR3 is 13 residues long. CDR3 region: CSVERGSYNEQFF. The CDR3 DNA follows: TGCAGCGTTGAGAGGGGGTCCTACAATGAGCAGTTCTTC.

This clone came up once. The chain joins TRBV2 to TRBJ2-2; D gene uncertain. Deletions cut 6 bases from V and 8 bases from J, with 4 bases between. CDR1 is SNHLY, CDR2 FYNNEI, per germline. The CDR3 has 10 residues. The CDR3 protein is CASRAGELFF. In nucleotides, the CDR3 is TGTGCCAGCAGGGCAGGGGAGCTGTTTTTT.

The V gene is TRBV6-5, the J gene TRBJ2-3, with D uncertain. The germline CDR1 and CDR2 sequences are MNHEY and SVGAGI. V was trimmed by 6 bases and J by 7 bases, leaving 20 bases between them. The CDR3 has 15 amino acids. CDR3 in DNA: TGTGCCAGCAGAACACGCGGCGCTCCTCGGAATACGCAGTATTTT. Its protein product is CASRTRGAPRNTQYF.

This chain joins TRBV27 and TRBJ2-7; TRBD1 agrees at 8 bases. The trim removed 3 bases at V and 4 bases at J, leaving 20 bases unmatched. Germline V gene data show CDR1 as MNHEY and CDR2 as SMNVEV (reference sequence). The CDR3 extends over 19 amino acids. Written as DNA, the CDR3 is TGTGCCAGCAGTTTTTTGGGGACAGGCCTTTCCCCTAAAGCTTACGAGCAGTACTTC. It codes for CASSFLGTGLSPKAYEQYF.

The CDR3 DNA reads as TGTGCCAGTACTCTTCTCCCAGGGGCGGCCCCTGAAGCTTTCTTT. Its protein is CASTLLPGAAPEAFF. The V call is TRBV19, the J call TRBJ1-1, with D possibly TRBD1 on 6 matching bases. The CDR3 runs to 15 residues. V was shortened by 7 bases and J by 6 bases, with 21 bases between the two germline ends. The germline V gene has CDR1 LNHDA and CDR2 SQIVND (reference sequence).

This chain joins TRBV9 and TRBJ2-7; 8 bases line up with TRBD2. The CDR3 extends over 14 amino acids. V lost 0 bases, J lost 8 bases, and 7 bases stayed unmatched. The germline CDR1 and CDR2 sequences are SGDLS and YYNGEE. This CDR3 is CASSVEGSGVQQYF. CDR3 in DNA: TGTGCCAGCAGCGTAGAGGGTAGCGGGGTACAGCAGTACTTC.

In the case of this clone: Other nucleotide sequences in the sample specify the same CDR3. V is TRBV27 and J is TRBJ2-7, with a tentative D call TRBD1 (6 bases). The germline V gene encodes CDR1 MNHEY and CDR2 SMNVEV (reference sequence). This CDR3 has 14 residues. V was pared by 4 bases and J by 0 bases, with 10 bases between. This chain's CDR3 is CASSSTGSSYEQYF. CDR3 DNA: TGTGCCAGCAGTTCAACAGGGAGCTCCTACGAGCAGTACTTC.

This chain uses TRBV11-2 with TRBJ2-3; TRBD1 matches 7 bases. Germline CDR1 is SGHAT and CDR2 is FQNNGV. V gave up 5 bases and J gave up 8 bases; unmatched junction bases: 10. The CDR3 runs 14 residues. CDR3 bases: TGTGCCAGCAGCCACGACAGGGAAGAGGTTACGCAGTATTTT. It yields the protein CASSHDREEVTQYF.

About this clone itself: This sample includes further DNA sequences coding for the same CDR3. The V and J genes are TRBV5-1 and TRBJ1-2; 7 nucleotides match TRBD1. Per germline, CDR1 SGHRS and CDR2 YFSETQ. The CDR3 has 14 residues. Trimming took 0 bases from V and 1 from J; bases not matched to a gene: 0. The CDR3 DNA reads TGCGCCAGCAGCTTGGGACAGGGTAACTATGGCTACACCTTC. This codes for CASSLGQGNYGYTF.

The DNA of the CDR3 is TGTGCCAGCAGTACGCGTCTTAACGAGCAGTACTTC. Its translation: CASSTRLNEQYF. The chain recombines TRBV11-2 with TRBJ2-7; D remains unclear. The CDR3 is 12 residues long. Germline CDR1 is SGHAT and CDR2 is FQNNGV. Trimming stripped 6 bases from V and 5 bases from J, with 11 bases between.

Turning to this clone: A junction boundary mismatches the germline segment, possibly from a read error. The chain has TRBV18 and TRBJ1-1; no clear D gene. The germline V gene encodes CDR1 KGHSH and CDR2 LQKENI. This CDR3 is 15 amino acids long. In nucleotides, the CDR3 is TGTGCCAGCTCGCCACGTAAATCGACGGGAGCTGAAGCTTTCTTT. Translation: CASSPRKSTGAEAFF.

V and J are TRBV5-1 and TRBJ1-2, with a possible D match to TRBD1 (6 bases). The CDR3 extends over 15 amino acids. From germline, CDR1 is SGHRS and CDR2 YFSETQ. Trimming stripped 0 bases from V and 4 bases from J, with 13 bases between. CDR3 bases: TGCGCCAGCAGCTTGGCCTCAGGGGATCCCTATGGCTACACCTTC. This codes for CASSLASGDPYGYTF.

The chain links TRBV2 to TRBJ2-1, with 11 bases identical to TRBD2. J was trimmed by 7 bases and V by 6 bases; bases with no gene match: 2. This CDR3 spans 13 amino acids. Germline lookup yields CDR1 SNHLY and CDR2 FYNNEI. The CDR3 here is CASRGLAANEQFF. For the CDR3, the DNA is TGTGCCAGCAGGGGACTAGCGGCAAATGAGCAGTTCTTC.

The chain carries TRBV4-2 and TRBJ2-3; the D is unclear. CDR1 LGHNA and CDR2 YNFKEQ come from the germline V gene. The CDR3 totals 18 residues. With 1 base removed from V and 4 bases from J, the gap between germline ends came to 21 bases. Here the CDR3 DNA reads TGTGCCAGCAGCCAAGTCGTAGACGGGTCGGAGTATTCAGATACGCAGTATTTT. Its translation: CASSQVVDGSEYSDTQYF.